One and the same sample provided the 21 T cell receptor beta chains below, sequenced in a study of shared clonotypes between healthy human individuals. Data came from immunoSEQ multiplex PCR; TCRdb stores just in-frame clones and leaves some out. The sample records some 2,000,000 clones, nearly 97% being singletons. The sample was naive CD4+ T cells sorted from blood. Subset in this sample: CD45RA+ positively selected. These receptors came from a young man in good health.

The chain employs TRBV7-9 and TRBJ2-4; D is uncertain. The CDR3 loop spans 19 amino acids. In germline, CDR1 is SEHNR, CDR2 FQNEAQ (reference sequence). With 4 bases removed from V and 0 bases from J, the gap between germline ends came to 22 bases. The CDR3 sequence is CASSYPSSRTDLAKNIQYF. The CDR3 bases are TGTGCCAGCAGCTATCCTTCTTCCCGGACCGACCTAGCCAAAAACATTCAGTACTTC. The variable domain in full, completed from reference TRBV7-9 and TRBJ2-4, reads DTGVSQNPRHKITKRGQNVTFRCDPISEHNRLYWYRQTLGQGPEFLTYFQNEAQLEKSRLLSDRFSAERPKGSFSTLEIQRTEQGDSAMYLCASSYPSSRTDLAKNIQYFGAGTRLSVL.

The genes are TRBV28 and TRBJ2-5, with D possibly matching TRBD1 (5 bases). Trimming removed 6 bases at V and 0 bases at J, with 11 bases between. This CDR3 comprises 14 residues. Germline lookup yields CDR1 MDHEN and CDR2 SYDVKM. The CDR3 region is CASSLSRDQETQYF. The DNA for the CDR3 is TGTGCCAGCAGCCTTAGCAGGGACCAAGAGACCCAGTACTTC.

The gene calls are TRBV5-1 and TRBJ2-1, with 8 bases lining up with TRBD2. Germline lookup yields CDR1 SGHRS and CDR2 YFSETQ. V lost 3 bases and J lost 6; bases outside the gene matches: 5. This CDR3 has 14 amino acids. The CDR3 region has the DNA TGCGCCAGCAGCTCGGGACTAGAAACCAATGAGCAGTTCTTC. It codes for CASSSGLETNEQFF. The full variable domain, completed using reference TRBV5-1 and TRBJ2-1, is KAGVTQTPRYLIKTRGQQVTLSCSPISGHRSVSWYQQTPGQGLQFLFEYFSETQRNKGNFPGRFSGRQFSNSRSEMNVSTLELGDSALYLCASSSGLETNEQFFGPGTRLTVL.

This clone has a single count. CDR3 DNA: TGTGCCAGCAGCTTATTAGGGGGCGAGGACTATGGCTACACCTTC. This translates into CASSLLGGEDYGYTF. The chain combines TRBV7-2 with TRBJ1-2; 7 bases fit TRBD1. The CDR3 consists of 15 residues. The germline CDR1 and CDR2 sequences are SGHTA and FQGNSA. V gave up 2 bases and J gave up 3 bases; unmatched junction bases: 6.

The chain uses TRBV7-2 and TRBJ1-1, with unresolved D. V lost 3 bases to trimming and J lost 7 bases, with 9 bases between them. Germline loops: CDR1 SGHTA, CDR2 FQGNSA. This CDR3 comprises 12 residues. The CDR3 here is CASSFTSFEAFF. As DNA, the CDR3 is TGTGCCAGCAGCTTTACATCGTTTGAAGCTTTCTTT.

This chain connects TRBV4-1 to TRBJ2-6, with a tentative D call TRBD2 (5 bases). From germline, CDR1 is MGHRA and CDR2 YSYEKL. V was cut by 5 bases and J by 4 bases, with 9 bases left in between. The CDR3 is 14 residues long. CDR3 nucleotide sequence: TGCGCCAGCAGCTTCGGACTCGGGGCCAACGTCCTGACTTTC. Its protein product is CASSFGLGANVLTF.

This clone was observed once. The V gene is TRBV5-6, the J gene TRBJ2-7; D tentatively reads TRBD1 or TRBD2 (5 bases each). CDR1 is SGHDT, CDR2 YYEEEE, per germline. The CDR3 is 14 residues long. The ends were cut back, 2 bases at V and 5 bases at J, with 14 bases in the middle. The CDR3 bases are TGTGCCAGCAGCTTTCCGGGACCCCCCCACGAGCAGTACTTC. Its translation is CASSFPGPPHEQYF.

The V and J genes are TRBV9 and TRBJ2-5; TRBD2 matches 9 bases. The V gene end was trimmed by 6 bases and the J gene end by 5 bases; junction bases not matched to a gene: 11. The CDR3 contains 15 residues. The germline V gene has CDR1 SGDLS and CDR2 YYNGEE. CDR3 in amino acids: CASTRDAGGDETQYF. CDR3 DNA sequence: TGTGCCAGCACCCGAGACGCGGGAGGGGATGAGACCCAGTACTTC.

This rearrangement joins TRBV2 to TRBJ1-6, with D possibly TRBD1 on 6 matching bases. The ends were cut back, 6 bases at V and 5 bases at J, with 20 bases in the middle. In germline, CDR1 is SNHLY, CDR2 FYNNEI. The CDR3 is made up of 17 amino acids. CDR3 loop: CASRPGGRTDHNSPLHF. DNA of the CDR3: TGTGCCAGCAGGCCCGGCGGTCGGACAGACCATAATTCACCCCTCCACTTT.

The chain recombines TRBV12-5 with TRBJ1-1, with D possibly TRBD1 on 6 matching bases. The CDR3 spans 14 residues. Germline CDR1 LGHNT, CDR2 FRNRAP. V lost 4 bases and J 0 bases, leaving 9 bases between the germline ends. CDR3 DNA: TGTGCTAGTGGTTCGGGGGCCATGAACACTGAAGCTTTCTTT. Its translation: CASGSGAMNTEAFF. Variable domain in full (rest from reference TRBV12-5 and TRBJ1-1): DARVTQTPRHKVTEMGQEVTMRCQPILGHNTVFWYRQTMMQGLELLAYFRNRAPLDDSGMPKDRFSAEMPDATLATLKIQPSEPRDSAVYFCASGSGAMNTEAFFGQGTRLTVV.

The gene calls are TRBV30 and TRBJ1-1; possible D gene TRBD1, 5 bases. The CDR3 runs 11 residues. Trimming took off 2 bases at V and 9 bases at J, with 10 bases between the two ends. CDR1 GTSNPN and CDR2 SVGIG come from the germline V gene (reference sequence). This chain's CDR3 is CAWSRRDQAFF. The DNA of the CDR3 is TGTGCCTGGAGTAGGAGGGACCAAGCTTTCTTT.

The rearrangement uses TRBV5-1 and TRBJ1-4, with 8 positions matching TRBD1. Unmatched junction bases numbered 9, after V lost 4 bases and J lost 4 bases. Germline CDR1 reads SGHRS; CDR2 reads YFSETQ. The CDR3 totals 16 residues. This chain's CDR3 is CASSPLTGVFNEKLFF. The CDR3 nucleotides are TGCGCCAGCAGCCCGCTGACAGGGGTCTTTAATGAAAAACTGTTTTTT.

This chain joins TRBV5-4 and TRBJ2-2; D may match TRBD1 or TRBD2 (7 bases each). CDR1 and CDR2 (germline): SGHNT, YYREEE (reference sequence). The CDR3 runs 16 residues. Trimming pared 5 bases from V and 4 bases from J, leaving 18 bases between. CDR3 protein: CASSNPGGGVTGELFF. The CDR3 region has the DNA TGTGCCAGCAGTAATCCAGGGGGGGGAGTCACCGGGGAGCTGTTTTTT.

This chain joins TRBV7-9 and TRBJ1-1; D gene unclear. The CDR3 is 13 amino acids. V gave up 4 bases and J gave up 1 base, with 7 bases separating them. Germline lookup yields CDR1 SEHNR and CDR2 FQNEAQ (reference sequence). The CDR3 DNA reads as TGTGCCAGCAGCTACGACAAGAACACTGAAGCTTTCTTT. The encoded protein is CASSYDKNTEAFF. Variable domain in full (rest from reference TRBV7-9 and TRBJ1-1): DTGVSQNPRHKITKRGQNVTFRCDPISEHNRLYWYRQTLGQGPEFLTYFQNEAQLEKSRLLSDRFSAERPKGSFSTLEIQRTEQGDSAMYLCASSYDKNTEAFFGQGTRLTVV.

A note on this clone: The junction departs from the called germline gene at one end, perhaps through a read error. Other DNA sequences from this sample encode an identical CDR3 as well. The chain recombines TRBV7-7 with TRBJ2-5, with a possible D match to TRBD2 (5 bases). This CDR3 has 12 residues. Germline CDR1 and CDR2: SSHAT and FNYEAQ (reference sequence). The CDR3 spells CASSPAGETQYF. CDR3 DNA: TGTGCTAGCAGCCCCGCGGGTGAGACCCAGTACTTC.

The V call is TRBV4-1, the J call TRBJ2-3; the match to TRBD1 covers 8 bases. The CDR3 is made up of 15 amino acids. The germline V gene encodes CDR1 MGHRA and CDR2 YSYEKL. The trim removed 4 bases at V and 4 bases at J, leaving 7 bases unmatched. This chain's CDR3 is CASSPGQGAPDTQYF. As DNA, the CDR3 is TGCGCCAGCAGCCCTGGACAGGGCGCTCCAGATACGCAGTATTTT.

This chain links TRBV6-5 with TRBJ1-3; D gene unclear. Trimming left V 8 bases short and J 1 base short, with 12 bases between. The CDR3 is made up of 14 amino acids. Germline values: CDR1 MNHEY, CDR2 SVGAGI. The CDR3 sequence is CASARQESGNTIYF. The CDR3 DNA sequence: TGTGCCAGCGCCCGTCAAGAATCTGGAAACACCATATATTTT.

The chain couples TRBV11-2 to TRBJ2-7, with D possibly TRBD1 on 6 matching bases. The CDR3 consists of 16 residues. The V and J ends lost 3 bases and 4 bases respectively, with 19 bases between them. CDR1 is SGHAT and CDR2 is FQNNGV in the germline V gene. The CDR3: CASSLATVGGGYEQYF. The CDR3 nucleotides read TGTGCCAGCAGCTTGGCTACCGTTGGGGGCGGATACGAGCAGTACTTC.

In nucleotides, the CDR3 is TGTGCCAGTAGTATTTATTACAATGAGCAGTTCTTC. Translation gives CASSIYYNEQFF. This chain connects TRBV19 to TRBJ2-1, with D unclear. This CDR3 has 12 amino acids. Trimming took 3 bases from V and 4 from J, leaving 4 bases between them. The germline V gene encodes CDR1 LNHDA and CDR2 SQIVND (reference sequence). Supplemented by reference TRBV19 and TRBJ2-1, the full variable domain reads DGGITQSPKYLFRKEGQNVTLSCEQNLNHDAMYWYRQDPGQGLRLIYYSQIVNDFQKGDIAEGYSVSREKKESFPLTVTSAQKNPTAFYLCASSIYYNEQFFGPGTRLTVL.

V is TRBV5-1 and J is TRBJ1-5; D not resolved. The V gene's germline CDR1 is SGHRS and CDR2 YFSETQ. The V and J ends lost 1 base and 4 bases respectively, with 12 bases between them. The CDR3 covers 15 residues. The CDR3 loop is CASSLTWGENQPQHF. The CDR3 nucleotides read TGCGCCAGCAGCTTGACCTGGGGAGAGAATCAGCCCCAGCATTTT.

The gene calls are TRBV7-2 and TRBJ1-2; tentative D call: TRBD1 (5 bases). Trimming stripped 1 base from V and 8 bases from J, with 11 bases between. Germline CDR1 and CDR2: SGHTA and FQGNSA. The CDR3 contains 13 residues. CDR3 region: CASSLEQGGGYTF. For the CDR3, the DNA is TGTGCCAGCAGCTTAGAGCAGGGTGGAGGCTACACCTTC.